Described below is a single T cell receptor (beta chain) sequence and its context. The sample belongs to a study of blood T cell repertoires in COVID-19. Across the whole study: Whether acute or convalescent, the COVID-19 samples came from the United States, Italy and Spain.

Study processing details: Estimated nucleated cell counts came from reference gene primer amplification. TCRdb's table, derived via immunoSEQ multiplex PCR, lists solely in-frame clones and lacks some. Clone size and the V and J calls come from that table; the DNA yielded D and trimming. The profile covers about 370,000 clones, with 80% to 90% appearing a single time and about 1% taken by the ten largest. Germline CDR1 MDHEN, CDR2 SYDVKM. V gave up 4 bases and J gave up 9 bases; unmatched junction bases: 5. The CDR3 sequence is 14 residues long. The receptor was isolated from a man younger than 35 who had recovered from COVID-19. Specimen: PBMCs or T cells enriched from blood (not recorded which). V is TRBV28 and J is TRBJ1-6; TRBD1 matches at 8 bases. CDR3 loop: CASSSDRGRSPLHF. The CDR3 region has the DNA TGTGCCAGCAGTTCCGACAGGGGACGTTCACCCCTCCACTTT.